These 27 T cell receptor beta chains were sequenced from one sample in a study of T-cell reconstitution after alpha-beta-depleted transplantation in children (dated by TCRdb to about 2016). Library prep was done by PCR. The sample was run on an Illumina HiSeq 2500. TCR library preparation used molecular barcoding, with unique molecular identifiers applied to normalize quantification of the TCRbeta repertoire. TCRdb trimmed public reads at Q25 via fastp, called clones via MiXCR and kept in-frame beta chains. Rows merge per CDR3 protein into single entries with the most common DNA and genes. Here the sample has around 490,000 distinct CDR3 sequences; more than 9.5% occur a single time. The ten top clones hold 11% to 15% of the sample. Taken with the paper, the label for treatment or condition translates to: allogeneic hematopoietic cell transplantation with graft depleted of TCRalphabeta T cells and CD19 B cells.

The input for sequencing was PBMCs, mostly from graft donor cells, taken 180 days after TCRalphabeta/CD19-depleted stem cell transplant. These receptors all stem from a female patient aged 2-10 years who had a stem cell transplant for aplastic anemia, so the T cells may come from the graft donor.

The rearrangement links TRBV20-1 to TRBJ2-7; TRBD1 matches 9 bases. This CDR3 region has 15 residues. From germline, CDR1 is DFQATT and CDR2 SNEGSKA (reference sequence). J gave up 5 bases and V 0 bases, and 8 bases lay outside the gene matches. CDR3 loop: CSARDFRDRVHEQYF. CDR3 DNA sequence: TGCAGTGCTAGAGATTTCAGGGACAGGGTCCACGAGCAGTACTTC.

This clonotype was found a few times. The V call is TRBV15, the J call TRBJ2-1, with a possible D match to TRBD1 (6 bases). The germline V gene encodes CDR1 LNHNV and CDR2 YYDKDF (reference sequence). The V gene lost 0 bases and the J gene lost 10 bases, with 22 bases spanning the gap. The CDR3 consists of 17 residues. CDR3 sequence: CATSRDLWQGSQREQFF. The CDR3 DNA follows: TGTGCCACCAGCAGAGATCTCTGGCAGGGGTCACAGAGAGAGCAGTTCTTC.

This chain connects TRBV15 to TRBJ2-5; the match to TRBD1 covers 10 bases. The germline CDR1 and CDR2 sequences are LNHNV and YYDKDF (reference sequence). The trim removed 0 bases at V and 6 bases at J, leaving 13 bases unmatched. CDR3 length: 18 amino acids. The DNA of the CDR3 is TGTGCCACCAGCAGAGATCCGCGGGACAGGGGCAGAGGGCAGACCCAGTACTTC. It encodes CATSRDPRDRGRGQTQYF.

The chain combines TRBV6-5 with TRBJ2-1, with 7 bases fitting TRBD2. The CDR3 runs 15 residues. Trimming cost V 4 bases and J 10 bases; bases outside gene matches: 13. Germline CDR1 reads MNHEY; CDR2 reads SVGAGI. CDR3 sequence (DNA): TGTGCCAGCAGTTCATCGACTAGCACATTTGGCGAGCAGTTCTTC. Its protein product is CASSSSTSTFGEQFF.

This clonotype was seen more than once but under ten times. The chain is built from TRBV7-2 and TRBJ2-5; maybe TRBD1 (6 bases). CDR1 SGHTA and CDR2 FQGNSA come from the germline V gene. V was pared by 5 bases and J by 5 bases, with 12 bases between. The CDR3 covers 13 residues. The CDR3, as DNA: TGTGCCAGCAGCCAGGGGACACTGGAGACCCAGTACTTC. This gives the protein CASSQGTLETQYF.

V usage is TRBV4-3 and J usage is TRBJ2-2; 11 bases are a match to TRBD1. CDR1 LGHNA and CDR2 YSLEER come from the germline V gene. The CDR3 covers 16 residues. Trimming removed 3 bases from V and 3 bases from J; junction bases left unmatched: 3. For the CDR3, the DNA is TGCGCCAGCAGCCAGGTGGGACAGGGGGACACCGGGGAGCTGTTTTTT. As protein: CASSQVGQGDTGELFF.

This clonotype was counted only a few times. This rearrangement joins TRBV2 to TRBJ2-3; D is ambiguous. This CDR3 spans 14 amino acids. Looked up from germline, CDR1 is SNHLY and CDR2 is FYNNEI. Trimming cost V 8 bases and J 2 bases, with 14 bases left between them. The CDR3, as DNA: TGTGCCAGCGCCCCCCGGCGTTTCACAGATACGCAGTATTTT. Residues: CASAPRRFTDTQYF.

This clonotype was recorded a few times. The chain recombines TRBV7-9 with TRBJ1-1; the D gene is possibly TRBD1 (6 bases). CDR3 length equals 13 residues. CDR1 and CDR2 from the germline V gene are SEHNR and FQNEAQ (reference sequence). Trimming took 6 bases from V and 6 from J, leaving 14 bases between them. The CDR3 loop reads CASRGGRGAEAFF. CDR3 DNA: TGTGCCAGCAGGGGGGGCCGGGGTGCTGAAGCTTTCTTT.

This chain uses TRBV5-1 with TRBJ2-4; either TRBD1 or TRBD2 may supply D (5 bases each). The V end lost 2 bases, the J end lost 1 base, and 10 bases lay between the germline ends. CDR1 SGHRS and CDR2 YFSETQ come from the germline V gene. The CDR3 contains 15 residues. This CDR3 reads CASSFRGPAKNIQYF. The DNA for the CDR3 is TGCGCCAGCAGCTTCCGGGGACCCGCCAAAAACATTCAGTACTTC.

The genes are TRBV20-1 and TRBJ1-1, with unresolved D. The CDR3 extends over 14 amino acids. CDR1 DFQATT and CDR2 SNEGSKA come from the germline V gene (reference sequence). V was pared by 0 bases and J by 0 bases, with 8 bases between. CDR3 residues: CSARDASLNTEAFF. DNA of the CDR3: TGCAGTGCTAGAGATGCGTCCCTGAACACTGAAGCTTTCTTT.

This clonotype was seen just once. V and J are TRBV4-3 and TRBJ2-1; D is possibly TRBD1 or TRBD2 (5 bases each). CDR3 length: 15 residues. V was pared by 0 bases and J by 3 bases, with 9 bases between. The germline V gene has CDR1 LGHNA and CDR2 YSLEER. The CDR3 DNA reads as TGCGCCAGCAGCCAAGATGGGGACGGCTACAATGAGCAGTTCTTC. Its protein product is CASSQDGDGYNEQFF.

The table lists this clonotype with a few counts. The chain recombines TRBV9 with TRBJ1-5; D remains ambiguous. CDR1 and CDR2 (germline): SGDLS, YYNGEE. Trimming took off 0 bases at V and 0 bases at J, with 7 bases between the two ends. There are 15 residues in the CDR3. CDR3 bases: TGTGCCAGCAGCGTAGGTCAGACTAGCAATCAGCCCCAGCATTTT. This gives the protein CASSVGQTSNQPQHF.

The V call is TRBV29-1, the J call TRBJ1-2; D gene ambiguous. The germline CDR1 and CDR2 sequences are SQVTM and ANQGSEA. This CDR3 comprises 12 residues. Trimming pared 6 bases from V and 4 bases from J, leaving 12 bases between. CDR3 protein: CSVRLSGYGYTF. In DNA, the CDR3 is TGCAGCGTCCGGCTGTCCGGCTATGGCTACACCTTC. Together with reference TRBV29-1 and TRBJ1-2, the CDR3 gives the full variable domain: SAVISQKPSRDICQRGTSLTIQCQVDSQVTMMFWYRQQPGQSLTLIATANQGSEATYESGFVIDKFPISRPNLTFSTLTVSNMSPEDSSIYLCSVRLSGYGYTFGSGTRLTVV.

The CDR3 spells CASSLGPGLAYNEQFF. The DNA of the CDR3 is TGTGCCAGCAGCTTAGGGCCGGGACTAGCATACAATGAGCAGTTCTTC. V is TRBV7-2 and J is TRBJ2-1, with 9 bases that match TRBD2. J gave up 4 bases and V 1 base, and 5 bases lay outside the gene matches. This CDR3 region has 16 residues. CDR1 is SGHTA and CDR2 is FQGNSA in the germline V gene. The full variable domain, in which reference TRBV7-2 and TRBJ2-1 provide the parts outside the CDR3, is GAGVSQSPSNKVTEKGKDVELRCDPISGHTALYWYRQSLGQGLEFLIYFQGNSAPDKSGLPSDRFSAERTGGSVSTLTIQRTQQEDSAVYLCASSLGPGLAYNEQFFGPGTRLTVL.

This clonotype appeared many times. The CDR3 protein is CATTQSKGTNEKLFF. CDR3 bases: TGTGCCACCACCCAGAGTAAGGGAACTAATGAAAAACTGTTTTTT. This chain uses TRBV15 with TRBJ1-4, with no clear D. This CDR3 comprises 15 residues. Germline V gene lookup returns CDR1 LNHNV and CDR2 YYDKDF (reference sequence). V shed 7 bases and J shed 1 base, with 13 bases lying between them.

This clonotype was found a few times. The chain carries TRBV3-1 and TRBJ2-5, with 7 bases identical to TRBD2. Losses at the gene ends were 4 bases for V and 7 bases for J; bases not matched to a gene: 6. CDR1 LGHDT and CDR2 YNNKEL come from the germline V gene (reference sequence). The CDR3 sequence is 13 residues long. The DNA for the CDR3 is TGTGCCAGCAGCCCTGGCGGGGGACGGACCCAGTACTTC. Translation gives CASSPGGGRTQYF.

This clonotype was seen more than once but under ten times. V usage is TRBV28 and J usage is TRBJ2-3; 11 nucleotides align to TRBD2. With V trimmed by 4 bases and J by 0 bases, 12 bases remained unmatched. The CDR3 is made up of 19 amino acids. The germline V gene has CDR1 MDHEN and CDR2 SYDVKM. DNA of the CDR3: TGTGCCAGCAGTTGGCCCATGGATAGGACTAGCGGGAGCACAGATACGCAGTATTTT. Residues: CASSWPMDRTSGSTDTQYF.

This clonotype was counted many times. J is TRBJ1-1 and V is TRBV12-3 or TRBV12-4; tentative D call: TRBD1 (5 bases). Trimming took off 6 bases at V and 3 bases at J, with 14 bases between the two ends. The CDR3 totals 14 residues. CDR3 DNA sequence: TGTGCCAGCAGCCGCAGGGTAATCTACACTGAAGCTTTCTTT. Protein: CASSRRVIYTEAFF.

V and J are TRBV6-5 and TRBJ2-1; 7 bases are a match to TRBD2. The CDR3 runs 14 residues. Unmatched junction bases numbered 11, after V lost 3 bases and J lost 12 bases. Germline values: CDR1 MNHEY, CDR2 SVGAGI. Here the CDR3 reads CASSYNPAGVVQFF. For the CDR3, the DNA is TGTGCCAGCAGTTATAACCCCGCGGGAGTGGTGCAGTTCTTC.

V usage is TRBV7-2 and J usage is TRBJ2-3; D is unclear. The V and J ends lost 8 bases and 4 bases respectively, with 13 bases between them. Germline V gene sequence: CDR1 SGHTA, CDR2 FQGNSA. The CDR3 covers 13 residues. CDR3 region: CASRSRLPDTQYF. The CDR3 DNA follows: TGTGCCAGCCGCTCCAGACTGCCAGATACGCAGTATTTT.

This clonotype appeared many times. V is TRBV27 and J is TRBJ1-5; weak D call: TRBD1 (5 bases). From germline, CDR1 is MNHEY and CDR2 SMNVEV (reference sequence). V was cut by 2 bases and J by 0 bases, with 5 bases left in between. The CDR3 is 14 amino acids. The CDR3 loop is CASSLRGSNQPQHF. CDR3 nucleotides: TGTGCCAGCAGTTTAAGGGGTAGCAATCAGCCCCAGCATTTT.

This clonotype appeared a single time. This chain uses TRBV20-1 with TRBJ2-1; D is unresolved. Deletions cut 2 bases from V and 2 bases from J, with 13 bases between. Germline CDR1 and CDR2: DFQATT and SNEGSKA (reference sequence). The CDR3 covers 15 residues. The CDR3, as DNA: TGCAGTGCTAGAAGTCTGGTAGATACCTACAATGAGCAGTTCTTC. Its protein is CSARSLVDTYNEQFF.

In its sample, this clonotype was seen a few times. The V gene is TRBV7-3, the J gene TRBJ2-1, with D maybe TRBD2 (6 bases). Trimming took 5 bases from V and 7 from J, leaving 18 bases between them. Germline V gives CDR1 SGHTA, CDR2 FQGTGA. The CDR3 consists of 15 residues. CDR3 region: CASSRTGEIKNEQFF. The DNA for the CDR3 is TGTGCCAGCAGCCGAACGGGAGAAATTAAGAATGAGCAGTTCTTC.

V gene TRBV14 combines with J gene TRBJ2-7; D gene uncertain. V lost 2 bases, J lost 3 bases, and 2 bases lay in between. The CDR3 sequence is 11 residues long. Germline V CDR1 and CDR2: SGHDN, FVKESK. CDR3 residues: CASSQFYEQYF. The CDR3 DNA sequence: TGTGCCAGCAGCCAATTCTACGAGCAGTACTTC. Variable domain in full (rest from reference TRBV14 and TRBJ2-7): EAGVTQFPSHSVIEKGQTVTLRCDPISGHDNLYWYRRVMGKEIKFLLHFVKESKQDESGMPNNRFLAERTGGTYSTLKVQPAELEDSGVYFCASSQFYEQYFGPGTRLTVT.

The gene calls are TRBV27 and TRBJ2-3; tentative D call: TRBD2 (6 bases). The V end lost 8 bases, the J end lost 4 bases, and 16 bases lay between the germline ends. The germline CDR1 and CDR2 sequences are MNHEY and SMNVEV (reference sequence). The CDR3 length is 14 residues. Written as DNA, the CDR3 is TGTGCCAGCCGGAGGGACGTTGGAGCAGATACGCAGTATTTT. It yields the protein CASRRDVGADTQYF.

CDR3 sequence (DNA): TGTGCCAGCATAGGGACTAGCGTCCACAATGAGCAGTTCTTC. This gives the protein CASIGTSVHNEQFF. The V gene is TRBV6-1, the J gene TRBJ2-1, with 10 bases identical to TRBD2. This CDR3 is 14 amino acids long. From germline, CDR1 is MNHNS and CDR2 SASEGT. The ends lost 7 bases at V and 5 bases at J; junction bases unmatched: 5.

This chain links TRBV7-6 with TRBJ1-1, with a tentative D call TRBD1 (5 bases). Between the trimmed V and J ends, which lost 1 base and 6 bases, there was a span of 12 bases. The CDR3 length is 14 residues. In germline, CDR1 is SGHVS, CDR2 FNYEAQ. CDR3 nucleotides: TGTGCCAGCAGCTTAGGGGGGACGATGGCTGAAGCTTTCTTT. It yields the protein CASSLGGTMAEAFF.